This TCR beta chain emerged from a study of blood T cells in healthy people across ages. Across the whole study: When template switching was applied, about one barcoded beta molecule was captured per two T cells.

The sample, approximately 10 milliliters of peripheral blood, was drawn from each donor. Study conclusions and caveats: The study found more naive CD4+ cells and higher diversity in long-lived than aged donors.

J was trimmed by 4 bases and V by 2 bases; bases with no gene match: 7. The germline CDR1 and CDR2 sequences are MGHRA and YSYEKL. The CDR3 consists of 15 residues. PCR was performed a second time for 7 to 11 cycles using a sample-barcoded 5' primer and a J-beta primer mix. With 12 random nucleotides, a template-switch adaptor tagged each individual cDNA molecule. In TCRdb, the 5' RACE reads were re-called with MiXCR into one record per CDR3 protein. The table records approximately 1.5 million distinct CDR3 sequences, 35% to 45% of them present only once. This clonotype has a handful of counts. Antigen specificity is unknown.

The chain is built from TRBV4-1 and TRBJ1-2, with 7 bases aligning to TRBD1. The specimen sequenced was blood. This receptor was identified in a woman in her late teens or twenties in good health. CDR3 region: CASSQRTGEVYGYTF. DNA for the CDR3: TGCGCCAGCAGCCAAAGAACAGGGGAAGTCTATGGCTACACCTTC.